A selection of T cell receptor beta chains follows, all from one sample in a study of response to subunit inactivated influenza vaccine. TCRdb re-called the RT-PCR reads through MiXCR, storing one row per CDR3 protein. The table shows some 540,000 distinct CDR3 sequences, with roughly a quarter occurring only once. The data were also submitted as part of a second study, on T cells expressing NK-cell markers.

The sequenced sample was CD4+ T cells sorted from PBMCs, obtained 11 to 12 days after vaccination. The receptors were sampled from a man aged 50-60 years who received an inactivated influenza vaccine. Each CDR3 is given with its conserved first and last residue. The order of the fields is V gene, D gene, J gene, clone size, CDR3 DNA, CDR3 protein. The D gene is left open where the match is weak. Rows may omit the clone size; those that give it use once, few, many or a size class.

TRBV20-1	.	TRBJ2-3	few	TGCAGTGCTAGAGAGGATCTGGGAACAGATACGCAGTATTTT	CSAREDLGTDTQYF
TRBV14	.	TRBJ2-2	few	TGTGCCAGCAGCCAACTCCCAGGGCGGGGCACCGGGGAGCTGTTTTTT	CASSQLPGRGTGELFF
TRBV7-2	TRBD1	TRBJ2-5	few	TGTGCCAGCAGCTTTAAGGACAGGGTGGAGACCCAGTACTTC	CASSFKDRVETQYF
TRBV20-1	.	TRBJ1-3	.	TGCAGTGCTAGAGTCTTAGCAGGGACTGGAAACACCATATATTTT	CSARVLAGTGNTIYF
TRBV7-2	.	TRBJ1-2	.	TGTGCCAGCAGCCCATCGAGGCAGGGTGGCTACACCTTC	CASSPSRQGGYTF
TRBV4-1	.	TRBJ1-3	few	TGCGCCAGCAGCCAAGTCTTAACCTCTGGAAACACCATATATTTT	CASSQVLTSGNTIYF
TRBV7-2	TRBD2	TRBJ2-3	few	TGTGCCAGCAGCCGGCGGGGGGAGGGTACGCAGTATTTT	CASSRRGEGTQYF
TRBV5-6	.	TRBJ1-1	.	TGTGCCAGCAGCTTAGATGGGCTGGGAGGGCTGAACACTGAAGCTTTCTTT	CASSLDGLGGLNTEAFF
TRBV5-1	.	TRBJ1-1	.	TGCGCCAGCAGCTACTCGGACGGGATGAACACTGAAGCTTTCTTT	CASSYSDGMNTEAFF
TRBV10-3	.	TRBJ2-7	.	TGTGCCATCAGTGGGAGCGGCTACGAGCAGTACTTC	CAISGSGYEQYF
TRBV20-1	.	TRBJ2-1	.	TGCAGTGCTAGAGACGTAGGGTCAGGGGCATACAATGAGCAGTTCTTC	CSARDVGSGAYNEQFF
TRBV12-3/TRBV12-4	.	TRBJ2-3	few	TGTGCCAGCACCCGGCAGTTCACAGATACGCAGTATTTT	CASTRQFTDTQYF
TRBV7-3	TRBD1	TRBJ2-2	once	TGTGCCACCCGACAGGGATCGGCCGGGGAGCTGTTTTTT	CATRQGSAGELFF
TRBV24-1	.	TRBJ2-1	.	TGTGCCACCAGTGATTTTAATGAGCAGTTCTTC	CATSDFNEQFF
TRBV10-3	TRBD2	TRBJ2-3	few	TGTGCCATCAGTGAGTCGACAGCGGGGGTCGTAGATACGCAGTATTTT	CAISESTAGVVDTQYF
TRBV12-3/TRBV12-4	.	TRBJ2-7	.	TGTGCCAGCAGTCCCGGACAGTTCAGCTACGAGCAGTACTTC	CASSPGQFSYEQYF
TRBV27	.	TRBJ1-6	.	TGTGCCAGCAGTACCGACGGAATTCTCTCACCCCTCCACTTT	CASSTDGILSPLHF
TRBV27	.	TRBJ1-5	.	TGTGCCAGCCGCACAGGATATAGCAATCAGCCCCAGCATTTT	CASRTGYSNQPQHF
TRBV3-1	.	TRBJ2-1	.	TGTGCCAGCAGCCGGAGGGTCGCCAACAATGAGCAGTTCTTC	CASSRRVANNEQFF
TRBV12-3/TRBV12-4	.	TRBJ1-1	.	TGTGCCAGCAGTCCGCGGCAAAGAGGGACTGAAGCTTTCTTT	CASSPRQRGTEAFF
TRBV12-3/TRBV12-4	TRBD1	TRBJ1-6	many	TGTGCCAGCAGTTTGGCGAGGGGGCATCGTCGTAATTCACCCCTCCACTTT	CASSLARGHRRNSPLHF
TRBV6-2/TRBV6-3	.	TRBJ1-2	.	TGTGCCAGCAAATACGGGAGATATGGCTACACCTTC	CASKYGRYGYTF
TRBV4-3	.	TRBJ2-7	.	TGCGCCAGCAGCAAACTGACTAGCTCCTACGAGCAGTACTTC	CASSKLTSSYEQYF
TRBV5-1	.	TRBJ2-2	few	TGCGCCAGCAGCTTTTACCCGAACACCCCTACCGGGGAGCTGTTTTTT	CASSFYPNTPTGELFF
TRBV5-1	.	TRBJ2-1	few	TGCGCCAGCAGCTTGTGGACAGACACTCTTAACTACAATGAGCAGTTCTTC	CASSLWTDTLNYNEQFF
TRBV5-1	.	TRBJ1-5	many	TGCGCCAGCAGCTTGGGAGCAGGTGGAGGTCAGCCCCAGCATTTT	CASSLGAGGGQPQHF
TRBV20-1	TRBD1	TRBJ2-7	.	TGCAGTGCTACAGACAGGGTCTACGAGCAGTACTTC	CSATDRVYEQYF
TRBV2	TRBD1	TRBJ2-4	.	TGTGCCAGCAGTGAAGCTTGGGACAGGGTGGGGGCCAGGGTTCAGTACTTC	CASSEAWDRVGARVQYF
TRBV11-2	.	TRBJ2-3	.	TGTGCCAGCAGGACGGGAGTGGTAAAAGATACGCAGTATTTT	CASRTGVVKDTQYF
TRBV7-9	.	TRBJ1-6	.	TGTGCCAGCTCCGAGAGGTCACCCCTCCACTTT	CASSERSPLHF
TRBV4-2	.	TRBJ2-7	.	TGTGCCAGCAGCCAAGAGGAAAGGGGCGGAGCCGAGCAGTACTTC	CASSQEERGGAEQYF
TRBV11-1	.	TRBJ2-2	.	TGTGCCAGCAGCCTCAGGGTCGGGGGCACCGGGGAGCTGTTTTTT	CASSLRVGGTGELFF
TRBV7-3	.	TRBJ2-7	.	TGTGCCAGCAGTCCCGCCCGGGAGTCCTACGAGCAGTACTTC	CASSPARESYEQYF
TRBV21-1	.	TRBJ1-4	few	TGTGCCAGCAGCAATTCCTTCAGGGGGCTAGCAACTAATGAAAAACTGTTTTTT	CASSNSFRGLATNEKLFF
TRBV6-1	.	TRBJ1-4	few	TGTGCCAGCAGTGAAACGCCCGCCAGGGATGAAAAACTGTTTTTT	CASSETPARDEKLFF
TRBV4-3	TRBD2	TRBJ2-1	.	TGCGCCAGCAGCCAGAGCCTAAGCTGGGGACTAGCGGGGGCCTCCAATGAGCAGTTCTTC	CASSQSLSWGLAGASNEQFF
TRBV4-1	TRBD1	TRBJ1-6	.	TGCGCCAGCAGCCTCGGGGACAGGGGGCCCCTCCACTTT	CASSLGDRGPLHF
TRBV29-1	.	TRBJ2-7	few	TGCAGCGTTGCTCAGGGGTACTACGAGCAGTACTTC	CSVAQGYYEQYF
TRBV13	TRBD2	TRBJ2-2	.	TGTGCCAGCAGCCCAATGATTTTCGGGAGGGACACCGGGGAGCTGTTTTTT	CASSPMIFGRDTGELFF
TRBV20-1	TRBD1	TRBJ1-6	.	TGCAGTGCGCTACTCGGGACAGCTAATTCACCCCTCCACTTT	CSALLGTANSPLHF
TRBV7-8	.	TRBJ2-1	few	TGTGCCAGCAGCCCCTACTCGGGCGGGGCATCCCATGAGCAGTTCTTC	CASSPYSGGASHEQFF
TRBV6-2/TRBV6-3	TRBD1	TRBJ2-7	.	TGTGCCAGCAACTTGGGACAGGCGGCCTCCTACGAGCAGTACTTC	CASNLGQAASYEQYF
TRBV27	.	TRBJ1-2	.	TGTGCCAGCAGTTTATCGCCACGAACCTATGGCTACACCTTC	CASSLSPRTYGYTF
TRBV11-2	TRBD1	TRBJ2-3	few	TGTGCCAGCAGCCCAGGAAAGGGGGCGTTCGCAGATACGCAGTATTTT	CASSPGKGAFADTQYF
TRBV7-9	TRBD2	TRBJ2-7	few	TGTGCCAGCAGCCTCCTCGGGAGGAACGAGCAGTACTTC	CASSLLGRNEQYF
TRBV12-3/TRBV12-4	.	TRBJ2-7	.	TGTGCCAGCAGTTCTGGCGGAGACTACGAGCAGTACTTC	CASSSGGDYEQYF
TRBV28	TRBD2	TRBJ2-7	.	TGTGCCAGCAGTTTGGGGCGGGGGGGCACCTACGAGCAGTACTTC	CASSLGRGGTYEQYF
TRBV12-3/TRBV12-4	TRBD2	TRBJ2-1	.	TGTGCCAGCAGTTTTGGCCTAGCGGGGGGCAAGCAGTTCTTC	CASSFGLAGGKQFF
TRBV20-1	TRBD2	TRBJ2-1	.	TGCAGTGCAGGGGGGGAAGCGGGGGGTCTAGGAAATGAGCAGTTCTTC	CSAGGEAGGLGNEQFF
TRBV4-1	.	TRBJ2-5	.	TGCGCCAGCAGCCAAGATATCCTAACGGAGACCCAGTACTTC	CASSQDILTETQYF
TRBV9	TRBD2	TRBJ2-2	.	TGTGCCAGCAGCGGACTAGCGAAGAACACCGGGGAGCTGTTTTTT	CASSGLAKNTGELFF
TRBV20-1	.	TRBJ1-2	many	TGCAGTGCCACGGGGGGGGGCAACTATGGCTACACCTTC	CSATGGGNYGYTF
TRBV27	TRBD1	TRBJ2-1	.	TGTGCCAGCAGCCGCTTCACAGGGGATAATGAGCAGTTCTTC	CASSRFTGDNEQFF